Listed below are T cell receptor beta chains from one sample, sequenced in a study of T cell changes during pregnancy in multiple sclerosis. Only in-frame clones appear in the TCRdb table, and some are missing; sequencing was by immunoSEQ multiplex PCR. The data contain about 46,000 clones, 75% to 95% of them singletons. The specimen comprised CD8+ T cells from peripheral blood mononuclear cells, sampled after pregnancy. These receptors were obtained from a female donor with multiple sclerosis, enrolled in a pregnancy study. The CDR3 runs from the conserved cysteine through the conserved F or W. Each record gives: J gene, V gene, clone size, D gene, CDR3 length, CDR3 DNA, CDR3 protein. D genes are given only for firm matches. Size tells how often a clone was seen (once, few, many) or the class of an expanded clone, and some rows leave it out.

j_call: TRBJ2-3; v_call: TRBV4-3; clone_size: .; d_call: TRBD2; cdr3_length: 17; cdr3_nt: TGCGCCAGCAGCCGCGGGGGGGGGACTAGCCCCCCTTATACGCAGTATTTT; cdr3_aa: CASSRGGGTSPPYTQYF
j_call: TRBJ1-1; v_call: TRBV2; clone_size: once; d_call: TRBD1; cdr3_length: 18; cdr3_nt: TGTGCCAGCAGTCTAAAAAACAGGGGGCCGAACCCGAACACTGAAGCTTTCTTT; cdr3_aa: CASSLKNRGPNPNTEAFF
j_call: TRBJ1-3; v_call: TRBV7-6; clone_size: .; d_call: .; cdr3_length: 16; cdr3_nt: TGTGCCAGCAGCTTGGAGGGGCCTGGCTCTGGAAACACCATATATTTT; cdr3_aa: CASSLEGPGSGNTIYF
j_call: TRBJ2-6; v_call: TRBV11-2; clone_size: .; d_call: TRBD2; cdr3_length: 15; cdr3_nt: TGTGCCAGCAGCTTCGGGGGGGGTTGGGCCAACGTCCTGACTTTC; cdr3_aa: CASSFGGGWANVLTF
j_call: TRBJ2-2; v_call: TRBV7-6; clone_size: .; d_call: TRBD2; cdr3_length: 15; cdr3_nt: TGTGCCAGCACTCGGTCTAGCGGCGTCACCGGGGAGCTGTTTTTT; cdr3_aa: CASTRSSGVTGELFF
j_call: TRBJ2-6; v_call: TRBV4-3; clone_size: few; d_call: TRBD2; cdr3_length: 17; cdr3_nt: TGCGCCAGCAGCGCGGGGGGTGATTGGTCTGGGGCCAACGTCCTGACTTTC; cdr3_aa: CASSAGGDWSGANVLTF
j_call: TRBJ2-1; v_call: TRBV2; clone_size: .; d_call: TRBD2; cdr3_length: 11; cdr3_nt: TGTGCCACCCCGCGGGCGGGAGTTCAGTTCTTC; cdr3_aa: CATPRAGVQFF
j_call: TRBJ1-4; v_call: TRBV7-9; clone_size: .; d_call: .; cdr3_length: 15; cdr3_nt: TGTGCCAGCAGCTTAGCGTCCAGGATTAATGAAAAACTGTTTTTT; cdr3_aa: CASSLASRINEKLFF
j_call: TRBJ2-1; v_call: TRBV19; clone_size: .; d_call: TRBD2; cdr3_length: 14; cdr3_nt: TGTGCCAGTTCCGTAGCGGGGGGGTACAATGAGCAGTTCTTC; cdr3_aa: CASSVAGGYNEQFF
j_call: TRBJ2-2; v_call: TRBV14; clone_size: .; d_call: TRBD1; cdr3_length: 17; cdr3_nt: TGTGCCAGCAGCCAAGATTGGGGACAGAGCTCGACCGGGGAGCTGTTTTTT; cdr3_aa: CASSQDWGQSSTGELFF
j_call: TRBJ2-7; v_call: TRBV19; clone_size: once; d_call: TRBD1; cdr3_length: 15; cdr3_nt: TGTGCCAGTAGTCCGACCGGGACAGGGGTCTACGAGCAGTACTTC; cdr3_aa: CASSPTGTGVYEQYF
j_call: TRBJ1-1; v_call: TRBV4-1; clone_size: few; d_call: TRBD1; cdr3_length: 15; cdr3_nt: TGCGCCAGCAGCGAAAACAGGGGGCTGAACACTGAAGCTTTCTTT; cdr3_aa: CASSENRGLNTEAFF
j_call: TRBJ2-2; v_call: TRBV4-1; clone_size: .; d_call: TRBD2; cdr3_length: 15; cdr3_nt: TGCGCCAGCAGCTATCAAGGGGAGGGGACCGGGGAGCTGTTTTTT; cdr3_aa: CASSYQGEGTGELFF
j_call: TRBJ2-3; v_call: TRBV11-2; clone_size: .; d_call: TRBD1; cdr3_length: 18; cdr3_nt: TGTGCCAGCAGCTTAATCTCTCCGGGACAGGGCAGCACAGATACGCAGTATTTT; cdr3_aa: CASSLISPGQGSTDTQYF
j_call: TRBJ2-7; v_call: TRBV7-9; clone_size: .; d_call: TRBD2; cdr3_length: 14; cdr3_nt: TGTGCCAGCAGCAGGGGCACGGGACTAGCGATAGAGTACTTC; cdr3_aa: CASSRGTGLAIEYF
j_call: TRBJ1-2; v_call: TRBV27; clone_size: .; d_call: TRBD1; cdr3_length: 13; cdr3_nt: TGTGCCAGCAGTCACGGACAGGGTTGGGACTACACCTTC; cdr3_aa: CASSHGQGWDYTF
j_call: TRBJ1-6; v_call: TRBV5-1; clone_size: few; d_call: TRBD1; cdr3_length: 16; cdr3_nt: TGCGCCAGCAGCGACCGGGACAGGACAATAGTTGCACCCCTCCACTTT; cdr3_aa: CASSDRDRTIVAPLHF
j_call: TRBJ2-7; v_call: TRBV7-9; clone_size: .; d_call: TRBD1; cdr3_length: 14; cdr3_nt: TGTGCCAGCAGCTCGACAGGGGGGGCGTACGAGCAGTACTTC; cdr3_aa: CASSSTGGAYEQYF
j_call: TRBJ2-3; v_call: TRBV29-1; clone_size: .; d_call: TRBD2; cdr3_length: 16; cdr3_nt: TGCAGCGTCGTTGGACAGGGACTAGCGAGCACAGATACGCAGTATTTT; cdr3_aa: CSVVGQGLASTDTQYF
j_call: TRBJ1-3; v_call: TRBV19; clone_size: once; d_call: .; cdr3_length: 12; cdr3_nt: TGTGCCAGTAGTAGTTCCAGAAACACCATATATTTT; cdr3_aa: CASSSSRNTIYF
j_call: TRBJ2-7; v_call: TRBV7-3; clone_size: .; d_call: .; cdr3_length: 13; cdr3_nt: TGTGCCAGCAGGGCAGGGCCCTCCTACGAGCAGTACTTC; cdr3_aa: CASRAGPSYEQYF
j_call: TRBJ1-1; v_call: TRBV18; clone_size: .; d_call: TRBD1; cdr3_length: 17; cdr3_nt: TGTGCCAGCTCACCACCAAGGACAGGGGGCAGAGGGACTGAAGCTTTCTTT; cdr3_aa: CASSPPRTGGRGTEAFF
j_call: TRBJ2-7; v_call: TRBV29-1; clone_size: .; d_call: .; cdr3_length: 14; cdr3_nt: TGCAGCGTTGATGGGGGCCCCAGCTCCTACGAGCAGTACTTC; cdr3_aa: CSVDGGPSSYEQYF
j_call: TRBJ2-1; v_call: TRBV25-1; clone_size: .; d_call: TRBD2; cdr3_length: 16; cdr3_nt: TGTGCCAGCAGTGTCCCGGGACTAGCAGGCTACAATGAGCAGTTCTTC; cdr3_aa: CASSVPGLAGYNEQFF
j_call: TRBJ2-1; v_call: TRBV4-2; clone_size: .; d_call: TRBD2; cdr3_length: 17; cdr3_nt: TGTGCCAGCAGCCAAGATTTATACGGGAGGGTCAATAATGAGCAGTTCTTC; cdr3_aa: CASSQDLYGRVNNEQFF
j_call: TRBJ1-5; v_call: TRBV6-1; clone_size: once; d_call: TRBD1; cdr3_length: 13; cdr3_nt: TGTGCCAGCTACCAGGGGGGCCTGCAGCCCCAGCATTTT; cdr3_aa: CASYQGGLQPQHF
j_call: TRBJ2-7; v_call: TRBV7-9; clone_size: .; d_call: .; cdr3_length: 14; cdr3_nt: TGTGCCAGCAGCTTCCTTCAGGGCACCTACGAGCAGTACTTC; cdr3_aa: CASSFLQGTYEQYF